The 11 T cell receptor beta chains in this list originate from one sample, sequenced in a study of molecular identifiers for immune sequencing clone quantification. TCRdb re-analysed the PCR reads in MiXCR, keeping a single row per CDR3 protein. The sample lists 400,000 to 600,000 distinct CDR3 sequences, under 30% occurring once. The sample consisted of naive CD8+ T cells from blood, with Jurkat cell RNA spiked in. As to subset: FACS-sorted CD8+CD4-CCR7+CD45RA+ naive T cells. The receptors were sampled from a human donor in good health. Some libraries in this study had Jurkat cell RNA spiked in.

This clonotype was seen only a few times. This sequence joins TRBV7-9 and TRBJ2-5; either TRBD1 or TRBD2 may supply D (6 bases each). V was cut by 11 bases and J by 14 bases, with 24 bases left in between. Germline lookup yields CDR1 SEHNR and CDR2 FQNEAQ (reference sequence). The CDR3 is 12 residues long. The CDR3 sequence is CAAGPGVTGLYF. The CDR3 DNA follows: TGTGCCGCCGGCCCGGGCGTGACAGGACTATACTTC.

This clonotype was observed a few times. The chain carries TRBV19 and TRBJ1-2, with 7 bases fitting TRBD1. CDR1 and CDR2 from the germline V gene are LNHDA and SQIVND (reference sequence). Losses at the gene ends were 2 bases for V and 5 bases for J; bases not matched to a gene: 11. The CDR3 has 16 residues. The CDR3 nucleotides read TGTGCCAGTAGTATACTCGGGACAGCAACACCATATGGCTACACCTTC. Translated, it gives CASSILGTATPYGYTF.

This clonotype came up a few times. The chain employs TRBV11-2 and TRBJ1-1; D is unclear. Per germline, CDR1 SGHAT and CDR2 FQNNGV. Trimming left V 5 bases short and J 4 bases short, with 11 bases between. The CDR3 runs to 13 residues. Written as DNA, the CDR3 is TGTGCCAGCAGCGTATCCCTGAGCACTGAAGCTTTCTTT. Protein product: CASSVSLSTEAFF. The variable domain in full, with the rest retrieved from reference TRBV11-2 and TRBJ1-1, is EAGVAQSPRYKIIEKRQSVAFWCNPISGHATLYWYQQILGQGPKLLIQFQNNGVVDDSQLPKDRFSAERLKGVDSTLKIQPAKLEDSAVYLCASSVSLSTEAFFGQGTRLTVV.

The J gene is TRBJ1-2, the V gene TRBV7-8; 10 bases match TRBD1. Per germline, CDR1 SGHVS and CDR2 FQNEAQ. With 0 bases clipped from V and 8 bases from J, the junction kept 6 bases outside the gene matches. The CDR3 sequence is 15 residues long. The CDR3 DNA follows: TGTGCCAGCAGCTTAGCGGACGGACAGGGGGGCGGCTACACCTTC. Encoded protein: CASSLADGQGGGYTF.

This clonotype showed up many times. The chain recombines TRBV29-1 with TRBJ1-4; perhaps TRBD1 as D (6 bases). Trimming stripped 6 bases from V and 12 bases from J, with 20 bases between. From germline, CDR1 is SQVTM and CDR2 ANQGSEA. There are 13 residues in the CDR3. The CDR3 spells CSVLQGRADELFF. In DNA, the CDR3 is TGCAGCGTCCTACAGGGCAGGGCTGACGAACTGTTTTTT.

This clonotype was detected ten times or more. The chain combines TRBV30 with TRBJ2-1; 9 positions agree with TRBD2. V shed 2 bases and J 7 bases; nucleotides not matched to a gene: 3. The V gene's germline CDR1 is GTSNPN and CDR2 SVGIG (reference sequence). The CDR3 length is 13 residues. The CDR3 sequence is CAWSIAGVNEQFF. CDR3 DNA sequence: TGTGCCTGGAGTATAGCGGGAGTGAATGAGCAGTTCTTC.

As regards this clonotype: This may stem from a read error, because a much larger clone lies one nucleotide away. The CDR3 region has the DNA TGTGCCAGCGGCTTATACTCAAACATTCAGTACTTC. It encodes CASGLYSNIQYF. The rearrangement joins TRBV13 to TRBJ2-4; the D is unclear. The CDR3 runs 12 residues. Germline V gene data show CDR1 as PRHDT and CDR2 as FYEKMQ (reference sequence).

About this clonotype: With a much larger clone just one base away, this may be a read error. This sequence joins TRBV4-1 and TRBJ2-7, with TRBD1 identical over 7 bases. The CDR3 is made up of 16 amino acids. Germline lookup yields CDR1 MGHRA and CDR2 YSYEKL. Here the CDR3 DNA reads TGCGCCAGCGGCCAAGAAGACAGGGTATCGTCTTACGAGCAGTACTTC. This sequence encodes CASGQEDRVSSYEQYF.

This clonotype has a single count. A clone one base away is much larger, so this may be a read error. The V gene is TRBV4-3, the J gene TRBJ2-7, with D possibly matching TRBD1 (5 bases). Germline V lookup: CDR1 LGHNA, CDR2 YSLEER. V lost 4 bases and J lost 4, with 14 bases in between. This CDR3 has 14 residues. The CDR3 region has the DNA TGCGCCAGCAGCCCGACATGGGGCAGTTACGAGCAGTACTTC. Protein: CASSPTWGSYEQYF.

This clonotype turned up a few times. CDR3 coding DNA: TGTGCCAGCAGTGAAATACAGGGGAACAATGAGCAGTTCTTC. Its protein is CASSEIQGNNEQFF. This chain uses TRBV2 with TRBJ2-1; 7 positions match TRBD1. Unmatched junction bases numbered 3, after V lost 2 bases and J lost 5 bases. CDR3 length: 14 residues. The V gene's germline CDR1 is SNHLY and CDR2 FYNNEI. Full variable domain (rest looked up from reference TRBV2 and TRBJ2-1): EPEVTQTPSHQVTQMGQEVILRCVPISNHLYFYWYRQILGQKVEFLVSFYNNEISEKSEIFDDQFSVERPDGSNFTLKIRSTKLEDSAMYFCASSEIQGNNEQFFGPGTRLTVL.

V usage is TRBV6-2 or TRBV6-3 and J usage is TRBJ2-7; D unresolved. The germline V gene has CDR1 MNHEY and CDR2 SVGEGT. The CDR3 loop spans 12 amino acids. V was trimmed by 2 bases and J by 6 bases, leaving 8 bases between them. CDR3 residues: CASSYPAGEQYF. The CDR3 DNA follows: TGTGCCAGCAGTTACCCTGCAGGCGAGCAGTACTTC.